One sample yielded the 22 T cell receptor beta chains listed below, sequenced in a study of blood T cell repertoires in COVID-19. Libraries were prepared by immunoSEQ multiplex PCR; TCRdb keeps only in-frame clonotypes and omits some of them. The sample lists some 180,000 clones; roughly 88% were seen once. Specimen: peripheral blood. These receptors were collected from a human donor in a cohort sampled during active COVID-19.

This clone came up a few times. The J gene is TRBJ2-1, the V gene TRBV11-2; TRBD1 aligns across 7 bases. Germline lookup yields CDR1 SGHAT and CDR2 FQNNGV. The V segment lost 4 bases and the J segment 6 bases; nucleotides outside the gene matches: 9. The CDR3 is 15 residues long. CDR3 in DNA: TGTGCCAGCAGCTGGGGACAGCAAAATGGCAATGAGCAGTTCTTC. This translates into CASSWGQQNGNEQFF.

The J gene is TRBJ1-5, the V gene TRBV28; tentative D call: TRBD1 (6 bases). The germline CDR1 and CDR2 sequences are MDHEN and SYDVKM. The CDR3 covers 15 residues. The V gene lost 6 bases and the J gene lost 1 base, with 13 bases spanning the gap. The CDR3 loop reads CASRLQGLSNQPQHF. The CDR3 DNA sequence: TGTGCCAGCAGACTACAGGGTCTCAGCAATCAGCCCCAGCATTTT.

This chain connects TRBV11-2 to TRBJ2-5, with TRBD1 identical over 9 bases. V trimming: 6 bases; J trimming: 5 bases; junction bases outside the gene matches: 10. Germline-derived CDR1 and CDR2 are SGHAT and FQNNGV. The CDR3 runs 15 residues. This CDR3 is CASRSPGQGGETQYF. The CDR3 DNA reads as TGTGCCAGCAGATCGCCGGGACAGGGCGGGGAGACCCAGTACTTC.

The genes are TRBV5-1 and TRBJ1-1, with 8 bases matching TRBD1. CDR3 length equals 17 residues. V trimming: 0 bases; J trimming: 1 base; junction bases outside the gene matches: 8. Germline V gene sequence: CDR1 SGHRS, CDR2 YFSETQ. The CDR3, as DNA: TGCGCCAGCAGCTTGGGCAGGACAACAGGGGGGAACACTGAAGCTTTCTTT. The encoded protein is CASSLGRTTGGNTEAFF.

This clone was counted many times. The chain's CDR3 is CASSYGTGGTGELFF. Written as DNA, the CDR3 is TGTGCCAGCAGCTACGGGACAGGGGGTACCGGGGAGCTGTTTTTT. The V gene is TRBV3-1 (or the pseudogene TRBV3-2), the J gene TRBJ2-2, with TRBD1 identical over 11 bases. Germline loops: CDR1 LGHDT, CDR2 YNNKEL (reference sequence). The CDR3 has 15 residues. V trimming: 5 bases; J trimming: 5 bases; junction bases outside the gene matches: 4.

V is TRBV5-6 and J is TRBJ1-2, with TRBD1 matching 8 bases. This CDR3 contains 14 residues. Unmatched junction bases numbered 4, after V lost 2 bases and J lost 4 bases. Per germline, CDR1 SGHDT and CDR2 YYEEEE. The CDR3 loop reads CASSFRTGRYGYTF. In nucleotides, the CDR3 is TGTGCCAGCAGCTTTAGGACAGGGCGCTATGGCTACACCTTC.

This chain connects TRBV6-5 to TRBJ1-6; D remains ambiguous. This CDR3 spans 14 amino acids. Germline V gene data show CDR1 as MNHEY and CDR2 as SVGAGI. Trimming took off 10 bases at V and 4 bases at J, with 14 bases between the two ends. CDR3 sequence: CATHPRGYNSPLHF. The CDR3 DNA reads as TGTGCCACCCACCCACGAGGGTATAATTCACCCCTCCACTTT.

In its sample, this clone was seen a few times. The sample has other DNA sequences that encode this CDR3 too. V gene TRBV27 combines with J gene TRBJ2-7, with TRBD2 as a possible D gene (6 bases). This CDR3 has 15 amino acids. V shed 4 bases and J shed 3 bases, with 16 bases lying between them. Germline CDR1 and CDR2: MNHEY and SMNVEV (reference sequence). CDR3 sequence: CASSSLLAGGYEQYF. In nucleotides, the CDR3 is TGTGCCAGCAGTTCCCTACTAGCCGGAGGCTACGAGCAGTACTTC.

The CDR3: CASSQPTSGRAGQYF. In nucleotides, the CDR3 is TGCGCCAGCAGCCAACCCACTAGCGGGAGGGCGGGGCAGTATTTT. The V gene is TRBV4-1, the J gene TRBJ2-3, with 13 bases matching TRBD2. J gave up 11 bases and V 2 bases, and 7 bases lay outside the gene matches. The length of the CDR3 is 15 residues. Germline values: CDR1 MGHRA, CDR2 YSYEKL.

The rearrangement joins TRBV28 to TRBJ2-4, with a possible D match to TRBD2 (5 bases). This CDR3 is 17 amino acids long. Germline lookup yields CDR1 MDHEN and CDR2 SYDVKM. Trimming took 4 bases from V and 5 from J, leaving 21 bases between them. The CDR3 loop is CASSSGFREALENIQYF. CDR3 sequence (DNA): TGTGCCAGCAGTTCTGGGTTTCGGGAAGCCCTTGAAAACATTCAGTACTTC.

The gene calls are TRBV29-1 and TRBJ1-1; D gene uncertain. V dropped 3 bases and J dropped 1 base, with 12 bases sitting between them. This CDR3 region has 14 residues. CDR1 and CDR2 from the germline V gene are SQVTM and ANQGSEA. CDR3 residues: CSVDLTRPNTEAFF. The CDR3 DNA reads TGCAGCGTTGACCTGACACGGCCGAACACTGAAGCTTTCTTT.

This chain connects TRBV5-1 to TRBJ2-3, with 7 positions matching TRBD2. Germline V gene sequence: CDR1 SGHRS, CDR2 YFSETQ. CDR3 length: 15 amino acids. Germline trimming cut 4 bases from V and 1 base from J; bases unmatched to any gene: 6. The CDR3 reads CASSISGQGTDTQYF. CDR3 nucleotide sequence: TGCGCCAGCAGCATTAGCGGGCAAGGCACAGATACGCAGTATTTT.

The chain joins TRBV11-3 to TRBJ2-7; 8 bases map to TRBD1. The trim removed 4 bases at V and 2 bases at J, leaving 4 bases unmatched. This CDR3 has 14 residues. Germline assignment: CDR1 SGHNT and CDR2 YENEEA. The CDR3 DNA is TGTGCCAGCAGCTCGGACAGGGTTCCCTACGAGCAGTACTTC. Its protein is CASSSDRVPYEQYF.

This clone was observed a single time. V gene TRBV6-2 or TRBV6-3 combines with J gene TRBJ2-1, with 12 nucleotides matching TRBD2. J lost 1 base, V lost 5 bases, and 3 bases had no gene match. The CDR3 has 16 amino acids. Looked up from germline, CDR1 is MNHEY and CDR2 is SVGEGT. As DNA, the CDR3 is TGTGCCAGCAGTCTAGCGGGAGGGCCTTCCTACAATGAGCAGTTCTTC. This encodes CASSLAGGPSYNEQFF.

CDR3 nucleotide sequence: TGTGCCAGCAGCCAAGGGACTAGCGGGATACCCTACGAGCAGTACTTC. Translating gives CASSQGTSGIPYEQYF. V and J are TRBV4-2 and TRBJ2-7, with 12 positions matching TRBD2. This CDR3 region has 16 residues. The V gene end was trimmed by 1 base and the J gene end by 2 bases; junction bases not matched to a gene: 3. From germline, CDR1 is LGHNA and CDR2 YNFKEQ.

The chain employs TRBV27 and TRBJ2-7; D gene unclear. The germline V and J ends were trimmed by 3 bases and 0 bases, with 9 bases remaining between them. The CDR3 has 14 residues. Germline assignment: CDR1 MNHEY and CDR2 SMNVEV (reference sequence). CDR3 sequence: CASSLTPISYEQYF. CDR3 nucleotides: TGTGCCAGCAGTTTGACACCAATCTCCTACGAGCAGTACTTC.

V gene TRBV19 combines with J gene TRBJ2-3; a possible D gene is TRBD1 (5 bases). With 4 bases removed from V and 5 bases from J, the gap between germline ends came to 19 bases. This CDR3 region has 16 residues. The germline V gene has CDR1 LNHDA and CDR2 SQIVND (reference sequence). The CDR3 spells CASSTYGAVNGDTQYF. CDR3 sequence (DNA): TGTGCCAGTAGTACGTATGGGGCAGTGAATGGAGATACGCAGTATTTT.

The chain employs TRBV29-1 and TRBJ2-2; D perhaps matches TRBD1 (6 bases). V lost 5 bases to trimming and J lost 0 bases, with 10 bases between them. This CDR3 spans 14 amino acids. The germline V gene encodes CDR1 SQVTM and CDR2 ANQGSEA. The CDR3 DNA reads TGCAGCGTTACCCGGACAGCGAACACCGGGGAGCTGTTTTTT. Amino acid sequence: CSVTRTANTGELFF.

The chain couples TRBV18 to TRBJ2-7, with 7 bases that match TRBD2. V was clipped by 3 bases and J by 0 bases; unmatched bases: 5. Germline V gene sequence: CDR1 KGHSH, CDR2 LQKENI. The CDR3 consists of 15 residues. The CDR3, as DNA: TGTGCCAGCTCACCGGGGGAGGGGAGCTCCTACGAGCAGTACTTC. Encoded protein: CASSPGEGSSYEQYF. Based on the CDR3 plus reference TRBV18 and TRBJ2-7, the full variable domain is NAGVMQNPRHLVRRRGQEARLRCSPMKGHSHVYWYRQLPEEGLKFMVYLQKENIIDESGMPKERFSAEFPKEGPSILRIQQVVRGDSAAYFCASSPGEGSSYEQYFGPGTRLTVT.

The chain links TRBV9 to TRBJ2-2; 8 nucleotides agree with TRBD2. Germline CDR1 SGDLS, CDR2 YYNGEE. The CDR3 length is 16 residues. Trimming removed 0 bases from V and 4 bases from J; junction bases left unmatched: 5. The DNA of the CDR3 is TGTGCCAGCAGCGTAGTCGGAGCGGGGGTCACCGGGGAGCTGTTTTTT. Amino acids: CASSVVGAGVTGELFF.

The gene calls are TRBV27 and TRBJ2-2; 13 bases match TRBD2. Germline CDR1 is MNHEY and CDR2 is SMNVEV (reference sequence). After removal of 0 bases from V and 8 bases from J, the junction contained 9 bases not matched to a gene. The CDR3 runs 18 residues. The CDR3 DNA is TGTGCCAGCAGTTTATCCGGACTAGCGGGAGCATCCAGGGGGGAGCTGTTTTTT. Protein sequence: CASSLSGLAGASRGELFF.

The chain couples TRBV4-2 to TRBJ2-7, with 12 positions matching TRBD2. Looked up from germline, CDR1 is LGHNA and CDR2 is YNFKEQ. The CDR3 totals 17 residues. Germline trimming cut 1 base from V and 6 bases from J; bases unmatched to any gene: 10. The DNA of the CDR3 is TGTGCCAGCAGCCAAGGGGGGGGAGGACTAGCGGGACTCGAGCAGTACTTC. Encoded protein: CASSQGGGGLAGLEQYF.